A single sample is the source of the 18 T cell receptor beta chains below, sequenced in a study of cytomegalovirus exposure and HLA in healthy donors. Method: immunoSEQ multiplex PCR; TCRdb's copy keeps in-frame clones and lacks some. Altogether fewer than 400,000 clones are present, 86% being singletons, with the ten largest covering around 0.8%. The sequenced sample was PBMCs. These receptor sequences come from a woman between 18 and 29 years old in good health and CMV-seronegative.

This chain joins TRBV5-6 and TRBJ2-6; D is undetermined. Germline V gives CDR1 SGHDT, CDR2 YYEEEE. The CDR3 extends over 15 amino acids. V was cut by 1 base and J by 4 bases, with 9 bases left in between. CDR3 sequence: CASSLFGTGANVLTF. CDR3 nucleotides: TGTGCCAGCAGCTTGTTCGGTACCGGGGCCAACGTCCTGACTTTC.

The chain is built from TRBV29-1 and TRBJ1-4; TRBD1 matches at 8 bases. Germline V CDR1 and CDR2: SQVTM, ANQGSEA. The CDR3 runs to 14 residues. Trimming took 4 bases from V and 7 from J; bases not matched to a gene: 8. This chain's CDR3 is CSVAGQASGEKLFF. CDR3 in DNA: TGCAGCGTTGCGGGACAGGCTAGTGGTGAAAAACTGTTTTTT.

The rearrangement uses TRBV10-2 and TRBJ1-2; D remains ambiguous. This CDR3 region has 17 residues. Germline V gene data show CDR1 as WSHSY and CDR2 as SAAADI. V was trimmed by 0 bases and J by 4 bases, leaving 18 bases between them. The CDR3 DNA reads TGCGCCAGCAGTGAGTCGAGGGCCTCGGGAGTTGGCTATGGCTACACCTTC. This translates into CASSESRASGVGYGYTF.

This rearrangement joins TRBV25-1 to TRBJ2-3; D might be TRBD2 (6 bases). V lost 3 bases to trimming and J lost 0 bases, with 10 bases between them. The CDR3 loop spans 15 amino acids. Germline assignment: CDR1 MGHDK and CDR2 SYGVNS. The CDR3 sequence: CASSDSGSSTDTQYF. The CDR3 DNA is TGTGCCAGCAGTGATTCCGGGAGTAGCACAGATACGCAGTATTTT.

In nucleotides, the CDR3 is TGTGCCAGCAGTTCGCTCGGGGACAGGGCCTCTGGAAACACCATATATTTT. As protein: CASSSLGDRASGNTIYF. The chain employs TRBV27 and TRBJ1-3; 9 bases fit TRBD1. CDR1 and CDR2 (germline): MNHEY, SMNVEV (reference sequence). The V and J ends lost 4 bases and 0 bases, in that order; junction bases with no gene match: 7. This CDR3 has 17 amino acids.

This clone was counted only a few times. The chain combines TRBV2 with TRBJ1-2; no clear D gene. In germline, CDR1 is SNHLY, CDR2 FYNNEI. This CDR3 has 11 amino acids. Trimming stripped 3 bases from V and 12 bases from J, with 11 bases between. The CDR3 DNA follows: TGTGCCAGCAGTGATGTACCCGGGAACACCTTC. Protein product: CASSDVPGNTF.

The CDR3 DNA reads as TGTGCCAGTGCCCATCGAAGAGGGGACAGCATTCCGAACACCGGGGAGCTGTTTTTT. Protein product: CASAHRRGDSIPNTGELFF. This chain links TRBV7-2 with TRBJ2-2, with 7 bases aligning to TRBD1. Germline CDR1 and CDR2: SGHTA and FQGNSA. V lost 9 bases, J lost 0 bases, and 19 bases stayed unmatched. The CDR3 totals 19 residues.

This rearrangement joins TRBV4-2 to TRBJ1-5; D not certain. The germline CDR1 and CDR2 sequences are LGHNA and YNFKEQ. This CDR3 has 14 amino acids. V gave up 1 base and J gave up 5 bases, with 9 bases separating them. CDR3: CASSQAPPDQPQHF. The CDR3 nucleotides read TGTGCCAGCAGCCAAGCCCCTCCCGATCAGCCCCAGCATTTT.

V is TRBV5-1 and J is TRBJ2-3; no clear D. Germline loops: CDR1 SGHRS, CDR2 YFSETQ. The CDR3 is 15 residues long. Trimming left V 0 bases short and J 4 bases short, with 12 bases between. CDR3 amino acids: CASSLVGPRADTQYF. The CDR3 DNA reads as TGCGCCAGCAGCTTGGTCGGTCCCCGAGCAGATACGCAGTATTTT.

Regarding this clone: Other DNA sequences in the sample encode the same CDR3. The chain is built from TRBV20-1 and TRBJ2-5, with 7 nucleotides matching TRBD2. The V segment lost 6 bases and the J segment 4 bases; nucleotides outside the gene matches: 2. CDR1 and CDR2 from the germline V gene are DFQATT and SNEGSKA (reference sequence). The CDR3 has 11 residues. CDR3 sequence reads: CSAIAGETQYF. The CDR3 DNA reads as TGCAGTGCAATAGCGGGAGAGACCCAGTACTTC.

This chain connects TRBV5-6 to TRBJ2-1; D is ambiguous. This CDR3 spans 11 amino acids. V lost 5 bases and J lost 9, with 9 bases in between. Germline CDR1 SGHDT, CDR2 YYEEEE. CDR3 sequence: CASSQYAEQFF. CDR3 nucleotide sequence: TGTGCCAGCAGTCAGTACGCTGAGCAGTTCTTC.

The chain is built from TRBV10-3 and TRBJ2-5; 7 bases map to TRBD2. CDR3 length equals 14 residues. The junction had 5 bases not matched to a gene; V was cut back by 4 bases and J by 3 bases. From germline, CDR1 is ENHRY and CDR2 SYGVKD. This CDR3 is CAISGGRVEETQYF. CDR3 sequence (DNA): TGTGCCATCAGTGGGGGGAGGGTTGAAGAGACCCAGTACTTC.

Only one count was recorded for this clone. The J gene is TRBJ1-5, the V gene TRBV6-6; D not certain. The CDR3 length is 14 residues. Trimming pared 8 bases from V and 0 bases from J, leaving 11 bases between. CDR1 is MNHNY and CDR2 is SVGAGI in the germline V gene (reference sequence). CDR3 sequence (DNA): TGTGCCAGCGCGGAGCGTTATAGCAATCAGCCCCAGCATTTT. Translating gives CASAERYSNQPQHF.

The chain uses TRBV28 and TRBJ1-5; D unresolved. The ends were cut back, 3 bases at V and 5 bases at J, with 8 bases in the middle. There are 13 residues in the CDR3. Germline assignment: CDR1 MDHEN and CDR2 SYDVKM. This CDR3 reads CASSFPGHQPQHF. The CDR3, as DNA: TGTGCCAGCAGTTTTCCAGGCCATCAGCCCCAGCATTTT.

The genes are TRBV5-6 and TRBJ2-2; 8 positions match TRBD2. After removal of 7 bases from V and 4 bases from J, the junction contained 12 bases not matched to a gene. From germline, CDR1 is SGHDT and CDR2 YYEEEE. This CDR3 region has 16 residues. The CDR3 DNA reads TGTGCCAGCCTCCAGGCGGGAGGATGGGGCACCGGGGAGCTGTTTTTT. It encodes CASLQAGGWGTGELFF.

The chain couples TRBV28 to TRBJ1-5; D perhaps matches TRBD1 (6 bases). Germline V CDR1 and CDR2: MDHEN, SYDVKM. Deletions cut 6 bases from V and 3 bases from J, with 15 bases between. This CDR3 is 15 amino acids long. Here the CDR3 DNA reads TGTGCCAGCAGCCCGGATGACAGGTCCAATCAGCCCCAGCATTTT. It codes for CASSPDDRSNQPQHF.

The chain combines TRBV7-2 with TRBJ2-7; possibly TRBD2 for D (6 bases). The CDR3 is 16 residues long. Trimming shortened V by 6 bases and J by 7 bases, and 25 bases separated the two germline ends. From germline, CDR1 is SGHTA and CDR2 FQGNSA. CDR3 residues: CASSTRKGDFSGEQYF. In DNA form, the CDR3 reads TGTGCCAGCAGTACTCGTAAAGGGGACTTTTCGGGAGAGCAGTACTTC. The full variable domain, with the rest looked up from reference TRBV7-2 and TRBJ2-7, is GAGVSQSPSNKVTEKGKDVELRCDPISGHTALYWYRQSLGQGLEFLIYFQGNSAPDKSGLPSDRFSAERTGGSVSTLTIQRTQQEDSAVYLCASSTRKGDFSGEQYFGPGTRLTVT.

The chain combines TRBV6-5 with TRBJ1-5, with no clear D. V lost 5 bases to trimming and J lost 7 bases, with 15 bases between them. The length of the CDR3 is 14 residues. CDR1 is MNHEY, CDR2 SVGAGI, per germline. The CDR3 sequence is CASSGTGKGQPQHF. The DNA of the CDR3 is TGTGCCAGCAGTGGTACGGGAAAGGGACAGCCCCAGCATTTT.